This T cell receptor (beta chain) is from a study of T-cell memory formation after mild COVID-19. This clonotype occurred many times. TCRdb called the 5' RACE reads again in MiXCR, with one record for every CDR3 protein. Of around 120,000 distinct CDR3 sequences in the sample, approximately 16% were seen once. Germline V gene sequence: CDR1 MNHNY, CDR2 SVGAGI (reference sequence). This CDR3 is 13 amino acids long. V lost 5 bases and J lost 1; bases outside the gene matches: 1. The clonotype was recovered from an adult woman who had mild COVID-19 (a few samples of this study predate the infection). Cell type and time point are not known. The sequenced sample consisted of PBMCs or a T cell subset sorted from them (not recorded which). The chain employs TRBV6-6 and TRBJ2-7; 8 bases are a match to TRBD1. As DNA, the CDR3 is TGTGCCAGCAGTCGACAGGGGTCCTACGAGCAGTACTTC. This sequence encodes CASSRQGSYEQYF.